The sequence of this TCR beta chain was determined in a study of T-cell reconstitution after alpha-beta-depleted transplantation in children. Preparation of the TCRbeta library used unique molecular identifiers. TCRdb reprocessed the PCR reads via MiXCR and lists one record per CDR3 protein. The data show some 70,000 distinct CDR3 sequences, more than 5.5% seen once. In this sample, this clonotype turned up many times. This CDR3 comprises 15 residues. V was pared by 4 bases and J by 3 bases, with 14 bases between. In germline, CDR1 is SGHRS, CDR2 YFSETQ. Sequenced here: PBMCs from the stem cell graft donor, sampled from the stem cell graft. This chain joins TRBV5-1 and TRBJ2-1; D is tentatively TRBD1 or TRBD2 (5 bases each). The TCR sequence derives from a human donor who donated a stem cell graft to a child with acute lymphoblastic leukemia. The CDR3 DNA follows: TGCGCCAGCAGCCGGGACGGCTGGAACTACAATGAGCAGTTCTTC. Its translation: CASSRDGWNYNEQFF.